Each of the 15 T cell receptor beta chains below was sequenced from the same sample in a study of shared clonotypes between healthy human individuals. Sequencing used immunoSEQ multiplex PCR; TCRdb keeps in-frame clones, though not all of them. Of approximately 1,500,000 clones detected, 96% appear once; the ten largest clones hold over 1%. Specimen: naive CD4+ T cells sorted from blood. The subset was: CD45RA+ positively selected. Source of these receptors: a young man in good health.

DNA of the CDR3: TGCGCCAGCAGCTCCCACAGAAGTGAAGCTTTCTTT. Protein sequence: CASSSHRSEAFF. This chain connects TRBV5-1 to TRBJ1-1; D gene ambiguous. CDR3 length: 12 residues. CDR1 and CDR2 from the germline V gene are SGHRS and YFSETQ. V was clipped by 3 bases and J by 7 bases, with 10 bases between them.

The chain links TRBV5-4 to TRBJ1-1; D is ambiguous. This CDR3 spans 13 amino acids. The germline V gene encodes CDR1 SGHNT and CDR2 YYREEE (reference sequence). The V end lost 3 bases, the J end lost 4 bases, and 10 bases lay between the germline ends. CDR3 protein: CASSYQGLTEAFF. The CDR3 coding sequence is TGTGCCAGCAGCTATCAAGGACTCACTGAAGCTTTCTTT. The whole variable domain, remainder taken from reference TRBV5-4 and TRBJ1-1, is ETGVTQSPTHLIKTRGQQVTLRCSSQSGHNTVSWYQQALGQGPQFIFQYYREEENGRGNFPPRFSGLQFPNYSSELNVNALELDDSALYLCASSYQGLTEAFFGQGTRLTVV.

The chain employs TRBV11-2 and TRBJ2-2; 8 nucleotides match TRBD1. The CDR3 spans 18 residues. Germline V lookup: CDR1 SGHAT, CDR2 FQNNGV. V lost 8 bases to trimming and J lost 7 bases; unmatched junction nucleotides: 21. In nucleotides, the CDR3 is TGTGCCAGCCTCCCAACAAGACAGGGGTCGAACTTCGGCGGGGAGCTGTTTTTT. This gives the protein CASLPTRQGSNFGGELFF.

This clone was detected once. V gene TRBV19 combines with J gene TRBJ2-4; TRBD2 might be the D (7 bases). The ends were cut back, 9 bases at V and 3 bases at J, with 18 bases in the middle. Germline V gene sequence: CDR1 LNHDA, CDR2 SQIVND (reference sequence). CDR3 length: 15 residues. In DNA form, the CDR3 reads TGTGCCAGCCGCCTGGGGGGGGCTGGCAAAAACATTCAGTACTTC. Translating it yields CASRLGGAGKNIQYF.

This chain uses TRBV19 with TRBJ2-1, with 16 bases aligning to TRBD2. Unmatched junction bases numbered 10, after V lost 10 bases and J lost 4 bases. From germline, CDR1 is LNHDA and CDR2 SQIVND (reference sequence). The CDR3 contains 17 residues. CDR3 sequence: CATSTGLAGGSYNEQFF. The CDR3 nucleotides read TGTGCCACCTCCACGGGACTAGCGGGAGGGAGTTACAATGAGCAGTTCTTC.

CDR3 sequence reads: CASSLSSGGTQYF. In DNA form, the CDR3 reads TGTGCCAGCAGTTTATCCAGCGGCGGGACCCAGTACTTC. The chain recombines TRBV28 with TRBJ2-5; tentatively, D is TRBD2 (5 bases). Between the trimmed V and J ends, which lost 1 base and 7 bases, there was a span of 10 bases. The CDR3 length is 13 residues. CDR1 is MDHEN and CDR2 is SYDVKM in the germline V gene.

About this clone: At the DNA level, this CDR3 is encoded by other sequences in the same sample as well. The J gene is TRBJ2-5, the V gene TRBV5-1, with TRBD1 as a possible D gene (5 bases). The CDR3 totals 14 residues. V was trimmed by 4 bases and J by 0 bases, leaving 10 bases between them. Germline CDR1 reads SGHRS; CDR2 reads YFSETQ. This chain's CDR3 is CASSLVGDQETQYF. DNA of the CDR3: TGCGCCAGCAGCCTCGTAGGGGACCAAGAGACCCAGTACTTC. The whole variable domain, filled in from reference TRBV5-1 and TRBJ2-5, reads KAGVTQTPRYLIKTRGQQVTLSCSPISGHRSVSWYQQTPGQGLQFLFEYFSETQRNKGNFPGRFSGRQFSNSRSEMNVSTLELGDSALYLCASSLVGDQETQYFGPGTRLLVL.

The rearrangement links TRBV18 to TRBJ2-2, with 10 bases fitting TRBD2. The J segment lost 0 bases and the V segment lost 5 bases, leaving 6 bases of the junction unmatched. Per the germline V gene, CDR1 is KGHSH and CDR2 is LQKENI. This CDR3 contains 17 residues. Here the CDR3 DNA reads TGTGCCAGCTCAACCGGGACTAGCGTCTCGAACACCGGGGAGCTGTTTTTT. Residues: CASSTGTSVSNTGELFF.

The CDR3 DNA follows: TGTGCCAGCAGCGTATTCGGGGAGACAGGGGGTTATGGCTACACCTTC. Its translation is CASSVFGETGGYGYTF. This chain joins TRBV9 and TRBJ1-2; 9 bases match TRBD1. Trimming took 1 base from V and 5 from J; bases not matched to a gene: 9. The CDR3 is 16 residues long. Germline V gene lookup returns CDR1 SGDLS and CDR2 YYNGEE.

V is TRBV5-4 and J is TRBJ2-3, with 11 bases fitting TRBD2. The CDR3 loop spans 16 amino acids. J was trimmed by 5 bases and V by 4 bases; bases with no gene match: 9. Germline loops: CDR1 SGHNT, CDR2 YYREEE (reference sequence). The CDR3: CASSPIAGGFVDTQYF. CDR3 coding DNA: TGTGCCAGCAGCCCTATAGCGGGAGGGTTCGTAGATACGCAGTATTTT.

A word on this clone: A read error may produce the germline difference seen at one junction end. The CDR3 protein is CASSLTRFSDTQYF. In nucleotides, the CDR3 is TGTGCTAGCAGCTTGACAAGGTTTTCAGATACGCAGTATTTT. The gene calls are TRBV7-7 and TRBJ2-3; D not certain. There are 14 residues in the CDR3. Germline lookup yields CDR1 SSHAT and CDR2 FNYEAQ (reference sequence).

V and J are TRBV29-1 and TRBJ2-6; 9 nucleotides match TRBD2. This CDR3 has 18 residues. Trimming removed 5 bases from V and 0 bases from J; junction bases left unmatched: 11. From germline, CDR1 is SQVTM and CDR2 ANQGSEA. CDR3 region: CSVYGTSPLLSGANVLTF. The CDR3 nucleotides read TGCAGCGTTTATGGGACTAGCCCCCTTCTCTCTGGGGCCAACGTCCTGACTTTC.

This chain links TRBV9 with TRBJ2-5; no reliable D call. This CDR3 region has 13 residues. The germline CDR1 and CDR2 sequences are SGDLS and YYNGEE. Trimming took 0 bases from V and 4 from J, leaving 7 bases between them. This chain's CDR3 is CASSVGIGETQYF. Written as DNA, the CDR3 is TGTGCCAGCAGCGTAGGGATCGGAGAGACCCAGTACTTC.

The chain employs TRBV7-9 and TRBJ1-1, with D possibly matching TRBD1 (5 bases). This CDR3 has 15 residues. V gave up 8 bases and J gave up 1 base, with 17 bases separating them. Germline V lookup: CDR1 SEHNR, CDR2 FQNEAQ (reference sequence). CDR3 DNA: TGTGCCAGCTTTTTTTGGCAGGGTGGGAACACTGAAGCTTTCTTT. This gives the protein CASFFWQGGNTEAFF.

The V gene is TRBV28, the J gene TRBJ2-5; 10 bases agree with TRBD1. V shed 3 bases, J shed 5 bases, and the junction held 9 bases outside the gene matches. The CDR3 contains 16 residues. CDR1 is MDHEN and CDR2 is SYDVKM in the germline V gene. Here the CDR3 DNA reads TGTGCCAGCAGTTTGACGATGACAGGGGGCCTTGAGACCCAGTACTTC. It codes for CASSLTMTGGLETQYF.